The next 12 T cell receptor beta chains were all read from a single sample in a study of CD8 T cells in ankylosing spondylitis. Overall study findings and caveats: A motif in TCR beta, a set of about 8 highly homologous variants, appeared characteristic of ankylosing spondylitis blood.

TCRdb called the 5' RACE reads again in MiXCR, with one record for every CDR3 protein. The data contain more than 300,000 distinct CDR3 sequences, less than 9.5% of them singletons. Their antigens are not known. The sequencing input was blood, either unsorted or a sorted T cell fraction (not recorded which). Receptors were obtained from a male donor with ankylosing spondylitis.

The chain is built from TRBV28 and TRBJ2-1; D call uncertain. CDR3 length: 12 amino acids. CDR1 and CDR2 from the germline V gene are MDHEN and SYDVKM. The V end lost 6 bases, the J end lost 8 bases, and 11 bases lay between the germline ends. The CDR3 nucleotides read TGTGCCAGCAGGAGTCTAATCGATGAGCAGTTCTTC. It translates to CASRSLIDEQFF.

The genes are TRBV7-3 and TRBJ2-3, with 8 bases aligning to TRBD2. The germline CDR1 and CDR2 sequences are SGHTA and FQGTGA. This CDR3 comprises 15 residues. V lost 5 bases, J lost 1 base, and 5 bases stayed unmatched. CDR3 sequence (DNA): TGTGCCAGCAGCGACGGACTAGCCCGCACAGATACGCAGTATTTT. This encodes CASSDGLARTDTQYF.

This clonotype was recorded many times. The chain has TRBV12-3 or TRBV12-4 and TRBJ2-5; 11 bases align to TRBD2. V was pared by 5 bases and J by 4 bases, with 6 bases of the junction left unmatched. The CDR3 has 15 residues. CDR3 region: CASSKLAGDGETQYF. The CDR3 DNA reads TGTGCCAGCAGTAAACTAGCGGGAGATGGAGAGACCCAGTACTTC.

This clonotype was recorded at least ten times. V usage is TRBV5-1 and J usage is TRBJ2-1, with D perhaps matching TRBD2 (5 bases). Deletions cut 0 bases from V and 7 bases from J, with 11 bases between. There are 14 residues in the CDR3. From germline, CDR1 is SGHRS and CDR2 YFSETQ. CDR3 bases: TGCGCCAGCAGCTTGGTCCCGAGAGGGAATGAGCAGTTCTTC. Residues: CASSLVPRGNEQFF.

This chain links TRBV2 with TRBJ2-1; weak D call: TRBD2 (6 bases). Germline-derived CDR1 and CDR2 are SNHLY and FYNNEI. The CDR3 has 14 amino acids. In nucleotides, the CDR3 is TGTGCTCAGGAACTCGGGGGACGTTACAATGAGCAGTTCTTC. This sequence encodes CAQELGGRYNEQFF.

In its sample, this clonotype was seen a few times. The J gene is TRBJ2-1, the V gene TRBV10-3; 10 bases are shared with TRBD2. Germline CDR1 ENHRY, CDR2 SYGVKD. The CDR3 totals 14 residues. The ends lost 8 bases at V and 9 bases at J; junction bases unmatched: 10. DNA for the CDR3: TGTGCCATCGGGGGGCTAGCGGGAGTTGTTGAGCAGTTCTTC. It codes for CAIGGLAGVVEQFF.

In its sample, this clonotype was seen many times. CDR3 DNA: TGTGCCAGCAGCCACAGACAGGGGAGGAGCACAGATACGCAGTATTTT. Translating gives CASSHRQGRSTDTQYF. The genes are TRBV7-6 and TRBJ2-3; 8 positions match TRBD1. Germline V gene lookup returns CDR1 SGHVS and CDR2 FNYEAQ. V was clipped by 5 bases and J by 0 bases; unmatched bases: 7. The CDR3 has 16 amino acids. The full variable domain, completed using reference TRBV7-6 and TRBJ2-3, is GAGVSQSPRYKVTKRGQDVALRCDPISGHVSLYWYRQALGQGPEFLTYFNYEAQQDKSGLPNDRFSAERPEGSISTLTIQRTEQRDSAMYRCASSHRQGRSTDTQYFGPGTRLTVL.

The CDR3 loop is CASSKGGRTYSNQPQHF. CDR3 nucleotide sequence: TGTGCCAGCAGCAAAGGGGGCAGGACTTATAGCAATCAGCCCCAGCATTTT. This chain uses TRBV7-8 with TRBJ1-5; 7 bases fit TRBD1. The CDR3 is 17 residues long. Germline V gene lookup returns CDR1 SGHVS and CDR2 FQNEAQ. Unmatched junction bases numbered 10, after V lost 5 bases and J lost 0 bases.

This chain joins TRBV5-1 and TRBJ2-4, with TRBD1 identical over 7 bases. The V gene's germline CDR1 is SGHRS and CDR2 YFSETQ. This CDR3 is built from 15 residues. V lost 3 bases to trimming and J lost 3 bases; unmatched junction nucleotides: 6. The chain's CDR3 is CASSSQGNHKNIQYF. Here the CDR3 DNA reads TGCGCCAGCAGCTCACAGGGGAATCACAAAAACATTCAGTACTTC.

The chain couples TRBV20-1 to TRBJ2-7; 9 nucleotides agree with TRBD1. This CDR3 is 13 amino acids long. Germline V gene lookup returns CDR1 DFQATT and CDR2 SNEGSKA (reference sequence). Germline trimming cut 5 bases from V and 3 bases from J; bases unmatched to any gene: 5. CDR3 loop: CSAHRGRDYEQYF. CDR3 nucleotide sequence: TGCAGTGCTCACAGGGGGCGCGACTACGAGCAGTACTTC.

This CDR3 reads CASSVAGTANTEAFF. Here the CDR3 DNA reads TGTGCCAGCAGCGTAGCCGGCACAGCGAACACTGAAGCTTTCTTT. The chain uses TRBV9 and TRBJ1-1; D not resolved. Germline V gene data show CDR1 as SGDLS and CDR2 as YYNGEE. The CDR3 runs 15 residues. V gave up 0 bases and J gave up 1 base, with 10 bases separating them.

The chain combines TRBV5-5 with TRBJ2-1; a possible D gene is TRBD2 (6 bases). The CDR3 length is 15 residues. In germline, CDR1 is SGHKS, CDR2 YYEKEE (reference sequence). Trimming cost V 4 bases and J 0 bases, with 11 bases left between them. Here the CDR3 DNA reads TGTGCCAGCAGCGGGGACGGGAGCTCCTACAATGAGCAGTTCTTC. Translation: CASSGDGSSYNEQFF.